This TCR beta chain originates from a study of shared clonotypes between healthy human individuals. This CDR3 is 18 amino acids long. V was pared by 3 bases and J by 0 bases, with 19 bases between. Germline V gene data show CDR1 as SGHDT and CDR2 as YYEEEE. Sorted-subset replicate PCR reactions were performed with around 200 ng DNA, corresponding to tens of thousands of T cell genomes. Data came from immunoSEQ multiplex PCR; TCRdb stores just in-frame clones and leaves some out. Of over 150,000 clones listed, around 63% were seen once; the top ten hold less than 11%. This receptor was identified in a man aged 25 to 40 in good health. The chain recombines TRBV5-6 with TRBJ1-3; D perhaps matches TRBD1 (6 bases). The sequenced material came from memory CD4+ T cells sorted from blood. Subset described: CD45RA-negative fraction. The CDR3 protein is CASSSTLGGQSSGNTIYF. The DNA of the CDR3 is TGTGCCAGCAGCTCTACGCTTGGGGGACAAAGCTCTGGAAACACCATATATTTT.